This entry describes one T cell receptor beta chain. Original handling: Amplification from reference gene primers served as the basis for estimated nucleated cell counts. Method: immunoSEQ multiplex PCR; TCRdb's copy keeps in-frame clones and lacks some. V and J calls and clone size are as listed in that table; D and trimming were resolved from the DNA. The data contain about 170,000 clones, around 84% of them singletons. This entry comes from a study of blood T cell repertoires in COVID-19. Germline loops: CDR1 MNHEY, CDR2 SMNVEV (reference sequence). This CDR3 is 15 amino acids long. Trimming removed 2 bases from V and 4 bases from J; junction bases left unmatched: 2.

The sequenced material came from peripheral blood. This clonotype was sampled from a man aged 50-59 years with active or convalescent COVID-19. The V call is TRBV27, the J call TRBJ1-4; 9 bases are shared with TRBD1. CDR3 residues: CASSLGTGINEKLFF. The CDR3 bases are TGTGCCAGCAGTTTAGGGACAGGGATTAATGAAAAACTGTTTTTT.